This record covers a single TCR beta chain. The CDR3 has 14 residues. Looked up from germline, CDR1 is LGHDT and CDR2 is YNNKEL (reference sequence). Trimming left V 4 bases short and J 7 bases short, with 11 bases between. The data derive from a study of control samples from healthy donors and cancer patients. Clones were read by immunoSEQ multiplex PCR, and TCRdb kept only the in-frame ones, dropping some. The listing contains about 190,000 clones. The sequence came from a woman aged 25 to 39 in good health. V and J are TRBV3-1 (or the pseudogene TRBV3-2) and TRBJ1-6, with D tentatively TRBD1 (5 bases). Material: blood. CDR3 DNA: TGTGCCAGCAGCCCAGGGATTGGGAATTCACCCCTCCACTTT. This sequence encodes CASSPGIGNSPLHF.